This is a list of T cell receptor beta chains from one sample in a study of blood T cell repertoires in COVID-19. The method was immunoSEQ multiplex PCR; TCRdb's version includes in-frame clones alone and lacks a portion of them. The sample contains hundreds of thousands of clones, 85% to 90% of which appear only once. The material sequenced was PBMCs or T cells enriched from blood (not recorded which). These receptors were collected from a woman under 30 with acute COVID-19. Both conserved end residues are part of each CDR3. A D gene is named only where the DNA matches it firmly. Expanded clones are given a class, and other clones once, few, many or no size at all.

clone size: .; J gene: TRBJ1-2; CDR3 length: 11; V gene: TRBV25-1; D gene: .; CDR3 DNA: TGTGCCAGCAGTGAAGGGGGCCTCCCCACCTTC; CDR3 protein: CASSEGGLPTF
clone size: .; J gene: TRBJ2-3; CDR3 length: 13; V gene: TRBV27; D gene: .; CDR3 DNA: TGTGCCAGCAGTCTACTTTTCACAGATACGCAGTATTTT; CDR3 protein: CASSLLFTDTQYF
clone size: .; J gene: TRBJ1-4; CDR3 length: 12; V gene: TRBV10-3; D gene: .; CDR3 DNA: TGTGCCACGGGACAAAGCAATGAAAAACTGTTTTTT; CDR3 protein: CATGQSNEKLFF
clone size: .; J gene: TRBJ2-5; CDR3 length: 14; V gene: TRBV7-2; D gene: .; CDR3 DNA: TGTGCCAGCAGCTCATCAGGGCTCCAAGAGACCCAGTACTTC; CDR3 protein: CASSSSGLQETQYF
clone size: .; J gene: TRBJ1-6; CDR3 length: 14; V gene: TRBV7-8; D gene: TRBD1; CDR3 DNA: TGTGCCAGCAGCCCCGACAGGGGAAATTCACCCCTCCACTTT; CDR3 protein: CASSPDRGNSPLHF
clone size: .; J gene: TRBJ1-4; CDR3 length: 16; V gene: TRBV18; D gene: .; CDR3 DNA: TGTGCCAGCTCACGAGAACAACAGGGATTGGGTGAAAAACTGTTTTTT; CDR3 protein: CASSREQQGLGEKLFF
clone size: few; J gene: TRBJ1-4; CDR3 length: 14; V gene: TRBV5-1; D gene: .; CDR3 DNA: TGCGCCAGCAGCCCTACAGGGACGGCTGAAAAACTGTTTTTT; CDR3 protein: CASSPTGTAEKLFF
clone size: .; J gene: TRBJ2-2; CDR3 length: 11; V gene: TRBV12-3/TRBV12-4; D gene: .; CDR3 DNA: TGTGCCAGCGGAGAAGCCGGGGAGCTGTTTTTT; CDR3 protein: CASGEAGELFF
clone size: once; J gene: TRBJ1-1; CDR3 length: 14; V gene: TRBV14; D gene: TRBD1; CDR3 DNA: TGTGCCAGCAGCGAGACAGGGGGTTTTACTGAAGCTTTCTTT; CDR3 protein: CASSETGGFTEAFF
clone size: .; J gene: TRBJ1-4; CDR3 length: 16; V gene: TRBV6-5; D gene: .; CDR3 DNA: TGTGCCAGCAGTTACGGGCCAGGGTTGGGGGGTGAAAAACTGTTTTTT; CDR3 protein: CASSYGPGLGGEKLFF